The 20 T cell receptor beta chains below were found in one sample sequenced in a study of regulatory T cells in long-lasting Graves disease. Sample time point: newly diagnosed GD, antithyroid drugs for less than 3 months. Construction of the TCR library relied on RNA isolated from PBMCs. Construction of the TCR beta libraries employed iRepertoire HTBI primers in conjunction with Arm-PCR of CDR3 regions. In TCRdb, the multiplex PCR reads were re-called with MiXCR into one record per CDR3 protein. The table has approximately 300,000 distinct CDR3 sequences, over 15% seen once; the top ten hold roughly 40%. The sequencing used peripheral blood mononuclear cells (PBMCs), collected at new diagnosis, from a patient treated with antithyroid drugs. These receptors all come from a female donor with Graves disease.

This clonotype was observed once. This may be a read error: a much more frequent sequence differs by one nucleotide. This chain links TRBV14 with TRBJ2-2; possibly TRBD2 for D (5 bases). The CDR3 contains 15 residues. Germline CDR1 is SGHDN and CDR2 is FVKESK. CDR3 sequence: CASSQVSVTTGDLFF. The CDR3 region has the DNA TGTGCCAGCAGCCAAGTTTCAGTGACGACCGGGGATCTGTTTTTT.

This clonotype came up many times. Mismatch with germline at one junction end may stem from a read error. The V call is TRBV5-1, the J call TRBJ2-1; TRBD2 matches at 9 bases. Per germline, CDR1 SGHRS and CDR2 YFSETQ. The CDR3 spans 15 residues. The CDR3 is CASSLGLAGRNEQFF. The CDR3 DNA reads as TGTGCCAGCAGCTTGGGGCTAGCGGGACGGAATGAGCAGTTCTTC.

This clonotype appeared a few times. CDR3: CASSSPGRENWAFF. The CDR3 DNA reads TGTGCCAGCAGCTCCCCAGGGCGGGAGAATTGGGCTTTCTTT. The V and J genes are TRBV7-9 and TRBJ1-1, with a possible D match to TRBD1 (5 bases). CDR3 length: 14 amino acids. The germline CDR1 and CDR2 sequences are SEHNR and FQNEAQ (reference sequence). Trimming cost V 4 bases and J 11 bases, with 20 bases left between them.

This clonotype was detected many times. This chain connects TRBV12-3 or TRBV12-4 to TRBJ2-7, with TRBD1 matching over 7 bases. This CDR3 has 14 residues. V lost 4 bases and J lost 3; bases outside the gene matches: 6. The CDR3 coding sequence is TGTGCCAGCAGTTCCCTCGGACAGGACTACGAGCAGTACTTC. This encodes CASSSLGQDYEQYF.

This clonotype showed up just a few times. The V gene is TRBV30, the J gene TRBJ1-1, with D possibly TRBD1 on 5 matching bases. Germline V gene data show CDR1 as GTSNPN and CDR2 as SVGIG (reference sequence). V gave up 8 bases and J gave up 5 bases, with 18 bases separating them. The CDR3 spans 13 residues. The CDR3 DNA is TGTGCCCAAACCTGGGACCTGGGGACTGAAGCTTTCTTT. It translates to CAQTWDLGTEAFF.

This clonotype was counted at least ten times. This chain links TRBV11-2 with TRBJ1-3; D is ambiguous. Trimming cost V 4 bases and J 0 bases, with 19 bases left between them. The CDR3 runs to 18 residues. Germline CDR1 reads SGHAT; CDR2 reads FQNNGV. Here the CDR3 reads CASSSNLGRRLSGNTIYF. For the CDR3, the DNA is TGTGCCAGCAGCTCAAACCTGGGCAGGCGCCTCTCTGGAAACACCATATATTTT.

Turning to this clonotype: A far larger clone lies a single base away; this is likely a read error. The genes are TRBV2 and TRBJ2-1; TRBD1 might be the D (5 bases). There are 14 residues in the CDR3. V shed 5 bases and J shed 10 bases, with 18 bases lying between them. Germline CDR1 reads SNHLY; CDR2 reads FYNNEI. The CDR3 sequence: CASSLDQGFREQFF. The CDR3 DNA reads TGTGCCAGCAGTCTAGACCAGGGATTTCGGGAGCAGTTCTTC.

CDR3 protein: CSALPQETQYF. The DNA for the CDR3 is TGCAGCGCACTTCCTCAAGAGACCCAGTACTTC. The chain joins TRBV29-1 to TRBJ2-5; D is unclear. V dropped 7 bases and J dropped 2 bases, with 8 bases sitting between them. CDR3 length: 11 residues. The germline V gene encodes CDR1 SQVTM and CDR2 ANQGSEA. Variable domain in full (rest from reference TRBV29-1 and TRBJ2-5): SAVISQKPSRDICQRGTSLTIQCQVDSQVTMMFWYRQQPGQSLTLIATANQGSEATYESGFVIDKFPISRPNLTFSTLTVSNMSPEDSSIYLCSALPQETQYFGPGTRLLVL.

This clonotype was seen only a few times. The chain uses TRBV11-2 and TRBJ2-1; D is possibly TRBD2 (7 bases). Per germline, CDR1 SGHAT and CDR2 FQNNGV. V was trimmed by 4 bases and J by 8 bases, leaving 15 bases between them. The CDR3 spans 14 residues. The CDR3 DNA sequence: TGTGCCAGCAGCTCGCAGGGGAGGGGGTATGAGCAGTTCTTC. Protein: CASSSQGRGYEQFF.

This clonotype was seen at least ten times. The CDR3: CASSFPEQFF. CDR3 nucleotide sequence: TGTGCCAGCAGTTTCCCGGAGCAGTTCTTC. The gene calls are TRBV28 and TRBJ2-1, with D unclear. Per germline, CDR1 MDHEN and CDR2 SYDVKM. V was cut by 3 bases and J by 10 bases, with 4 bases left in between. The CDR3 consists of 10 residues. The complete variable domain, with remaining parts taken from reference TRBV28 and TRBJ2-1, reads DVKVTQSSRYLVKRTGEKVFLECVQDMDHENMFWYRQDPGLGLRLIYFSYDVKMKEKGDIPEGYSVSREKKERFSLILESASTNQTSMYLCASSFPEQFFGPGTRLTVL.

This clonotype was recorded at least ten times. The genes are TRBV28 and TRBJ2-2, with D unresolved. The V gene's germline CDR1 is MDHEN and CDR2 SYDVKM. The CDR3 is 11 amino acids. The ends were cut back, 5 bases at V and 7 bases at J, with 5 bases in the middle. CDR3 sequence (DNA): TGTGCCAGCAGTCCTGACGGGGAGCTGTTTTTT. The encoded protein is CASSPDGELFF. Using reference TRBV28 and TRBJ2-2 for the parts outside the CDR3, the full variable domain is DVKVTQSSRYLVKRTGEKVFLECVQDMDHENMFWYRQDPGLGLRLIYFSYDVKMKEKGDIPEGYSVSREKKERFSLILESASTNQTSMYLCASSPDGELFFGEGSRLTVL.

This clonotype came up a few times. This sequence joins TRBV10-3 and TRBJ2-3; perhaps TRBD2 as D (5 bases). The V gene lost 3 bases and the J gene lost 1 base, with 14 bases spanning the gap. CDR3 length equals 16 residues. CDR1 is ENHRY, CDR2 SYGVKD, per germline. This CDR3 is CAISDQLGIGTDTQYF. Here the CDR3 DNA reads TGTGCCATCAGTGACCAACTAGGGATTGGCACAGATACGCAGTATTTT.

This clonotype was detected ten times or more. The CDR3 coding sequence is TGTGCCAGCAACAGGGACGGAAGCTCCTACGAGCAGTACTTC. Its translation: CASNRDGSSYEQYF. The chain combines TRBV6-1 with TRBJ2-7; possible D gene TRBD1, 6 bases. There are 14 residues in the CDR3. V gave up 7 bases and J gave up 0 bases, with 13 bases separating them. Germline CDR1 is MNHNS and CDR2 is SASEGT.

The sample holds a few counts of this clonotype. J is TRBJ1-2 and V is TRBV6-1, with 9 bases that match TRBD1. The junction had 6 bases not matched to a gene; V was cut back by 6 bases and J by 7 bases. Germline-derived CDR1 and CDR2 are MNHNS and SASEGT. This CDR3 has 13 residues. DNA for the CDR3: TGTGCCAGCAGCCGCGGGACAGGGATTGGCTACACCTTC. Its translation: CASSRGTGIGYTF.

This clonotype was counted ten times or more. The chain employs TRBV3-1 and TRBJ2-3; D tentatively fits TRBD1 or TRBD2 (5 bases each). There are 19 residues in the CDR3. Germline values: CDR1 LGHDT, CDR2 YNNKEL (reference sequence). Trimming removed 0 bases from V and 0 bases from J, with 19 bases in between. The CDR3 region has the DNA TGTGCCAGCAGCCAAGATTGGTGGGGGACGGTAACTAGCACAGATACGCAGTATTTT. Its protein is CASSQDWWGTVTSTDTQYF.

J is TRBJ2-1 and V is TRBV27; maybe TRBD2 (6 bases). The CDR3 sequence is 15 residues long. Trimming removed 5 bases at V and 0 bases at J, with 11 bases between. Germline lookup yields CDR1 MNHEY and CDR2 SMNVEV (reference sequence). The CDR3 DNA sequence: TGTGCCAGCAGTGTAGCGGATAGCTCCTACAATGAGCAGTTCTTC. Translating gives CASSVADSSYNEQFF.

This clonotype appeared a few times. The J gene is TRBJ2-7, the V gene TRBV13; no definite D call. V was pared by 5 bases and J by 1 base, with 21 bases between. This CDR3 region has 17 residues. Looked up from germline, CDR1 is PRHDT and CDR2 is FYEKMQ (reference sequence). The CDR3 DNA reads as TGTGCCAGCAGCCCCCCCTCGGCCCGACATGTTTCCTACGAGCAGTACTTC. Its translation is CASSPPSARHVSYEQYF.

This chain connects TRBV20-1 to TRBJ1-1; D gene ambiguous. This CDR3 has 14 amino acids. Germline-derived CDR1 and CDR2 are DFQATT and SNEGSKA (reference sequence). Trimming removed 3 bases from V and 1 base from J, with 12 bases in between. CDR3: CSASQAGRNTEAFF. In nucleotides, the CDR3 is TGCAGTGCTAGTCAAGCCGGACGGAACACTGAAGCTTTCTTT.

CDR3 nucleotides: TGTGCCAGCTCACCACCTAGCGAAAACATTCAGTACTTC. It yields the protein CASSPPSENIQYF. The chain combines TRBV18 with TRBJ2-4, with a tentative D call TRBD2 (5 bases). Germline V gene data show CDR1 as KGHSH and CDR2 as LQKENI. The CDR3 consists of 13 residues. The V and J ends lost 0 bases and 5 bases respectively, with 5 bases between them.

This clonotype was recorded many times. The chain links TRBV3-1 to TRBJ2-3; 10 nucleotides match TRBD1. Trimming cost V 1 base and J 5 bases; bases outside gene matches: 6. CDR3 size: 16 residues. Germline assignment: CDR1 LGHDT and CDR2 YNNKEL (reference sequence). The CDR3 region has the DNA TGTGCCAGCAGCCAAGCGGGACAGGGGCTAGAAGATACGCAGTATTTT. Residues: CASSQAGQGLEDTQYF.